This T cell receptor beta chain was retrieved from a study of blood T cell repertoires in COVID-19. Trimming took off 1 base at V and 7 bases at J, with 20 bases between the two ends. CDR1 and CDR2 from the germline V gene are LNHNV and YYDKDF (reference sequence). There are 17 residues in the CDR3. Measured with immunoSEQ multiplex PCR; TCRdb has only the in-frame clones, and not every one. The sample carries hundreds of thousands of clones, approximately 91% recorded once. The receptor's source is a man aged 40-49 years with acute or convalescent COVID-19. Sequenced sample: peripheral blood. The chain combines TRBV15 with TRBJ1-5; D perhaps matches TRBD1 (6 bases). The CDR3: CATSRARGREGGQPQHF. Written as DNA, the CDR3 is TGTGCCACCAGCAGAGCTCGCGGTAGAGAAGGGGGACAGCCCCAGCATTTT.